Below, 22 T cell receptor beta chains from the same sample are listed, as sequenced in a study of vaccination effects on CD4 cells after COVID-19. ViraFEST expansion of antigen-specific CD4+ T cells with viral peptide pools preceded sequencing. When about ten days of culture had elapsed, CD4+ T cells were isolated. Participants completed two doses of the BNT162b2 or mRNA-1273 vaccine. Method: immunoSEQ multiplex PCR; TCRdb's copy keeps in-frame clones and lacks some. Of about 38,000 clones in the sample, almost 85% are singletons; the top ten hold less than 2%. Their antigen targets remain unknown. The starting material was CD4+ T cells from PBMCs cultured with HCoV-NL63 spike peptides, obtained after COVID-19 vaccination. These receptors were collected from a human donor who received a COVID-19 vaccine. Some clones in this sample may be carry-over from other donors' samples.

V is TRBV7-3 and J is TRBJ1-1; D is undetermined. The germline V gene has CDR1 SGHTA and CDR2 FQGTGA. V was clipped by 0 bases and J by 1 base, with 6 bases between them. This CDR3 contains 14 residues. The CDR3 coding sequence is TGTGCCAGCAGCTTAACGTTGCAGAACACTGAAGCTTTCTTT. Translated: CASSLTLQNTEAFF.

The V call is TRBV7-9, the J call TRBJ2-7, with 8 bases that match TRBD1. Germline V gene lookup returns CDR1 SEHNR and CDR2 FQNEAQ (reference sequence). Trimming at V came to 9 bases and at J to 5 bases, leaving 3 bases not matched to a gene. The length of the CDR3 is 11 residues. CDR3: CASGQGHEQYV. CDR3 sequence (DNA): TGTGCCAGTGGACAGGGTCACGAGCAGTACGTC.

The rearrangement links TRBV5-1 to TRBJ2-2; 9 bases are a match to TRBD1. This CDR3 is built from 16 residues. Germline loops: CDR1 SGHRS, CDR2 YFSETQ. Losses at the gene ends were 2 bases for V and 4 bases for J; bases not matched to a gene: 6. The CDR3 loop is CASSFFRDRATGELFF. The DNA for the CDR3 is TGCGCCAGCAGCTTCTTCCGGGACAGGGCCACCGGGGAGCTGTTTTTT.

This clone is a singleton in its sample. V gene TRBV18 combines with J gene TRBJ1-5; 7 nucleotides agree with TRBD1. Germline V gene data show CDR1 as KGHSH and CDR2 as LQKENI. Trimming took 5 bases from V and 4 from J; bases not matched to a gene: 5. This CDR3 has 14 amino acids. Here the CDR3 DNA reads TGTGCCAGCTCATCAAAACAGGGGAATCAGCCCCAGCATTTT. Its protein is CASSSKQGNQPQHF.

The V call is TRBV6-5, the J call TRBJ2-1; 7 bases agree with TRBD2. Germline-derived CDR1 and CDR2 are MNHEY and SVGAGI. Germline trimming cut 0 bases from V and 10 bases from J; bases unmatched to any gene: 3. The CDR3 is 13 amino acids. DNA for the CDR3: TGTGCCAGCAGTTACTCGGCGGGGGTCGAGCAGTTCTTC. It encodes CASSYSAGVEQFF.

This clone was observed a single time. This chain connects TRBV2 to TRBJ2-7; 9 bases fit TRBD1. V was pared by 7 bases and J by 2 bases, with 3 bases of the junction left unmatched. This CDR3 has 13 amino acids. Looked up from germline, CDR1 is SNHLY and CDR2 is FYNNEI. CDR3 residues: CASTRDRAYEQYV. In DNA form, the CDR3 reads TGTGCCAGCACCCGGGACAGGGCCTACGAGCAGTACGTC.

The gene calls are TRBV29-1 and TRBJ2-2; the D is unclear. V was pared by 6 bases and J by 6 bases, with 17 bases between. The germline gives CDR1 SQVTM, CDR2 ANQGSEA. CDR3 length equals 14 residues. The CDR3 DNA reads TGCAGCGTCAATAGCTGGCTCGGGTCCGGGGAGCTGTTTTTT. Encoded protein: CSVNSWLGSGELFF.

V and J are TRBV5-4 and TRBJ1-2; 8 bases fit TRBD1. V shed 4 bases, J shed 3 bases, and the junction held 8 bases outside the gene matches. The CDR3 totals 15 residues. Germline values: CDR1 SGHNT, CDR2 YYREEE (reference sequence). CDR3 DNA: TGTGCCAGCAGCCGTCAGACAGGGGCTGACTATGGCTACACCTTC. This sequence encodes CASSRQTGADYGYTF.

The genes are TRBV6-5 and TRBJ1-1; no definite D call. Germline lookup yields CDR1 MNHEY and CDR2 SVGAGI. Trimming left V 0 bases short and J 3 bases short, with 11 bases between. The length of the CDR3 is 15 residues. In DNA form, the CDR3 reads TGTGCCAGCAGTTACTCGAATTTCGGGGACACTGAAGCTTTCTTT. Translation gives CASSYSNFGDTEAFF.

The chain carries TRBV18 and TRBJ1-4; no clear D. V gave up 3 bases and J gave up 4 bases, with 9 bases separating them. The V gene's germline CDR1 is KGHSH and CDR2 LQKENI. The CDR3 covers 14 residues. CDR3 nucleotides: TGTGCCAGCTCACCGCTGGGGAGTAATGAAAAACTGTTTTTT. It specifies CASSPLGSNEKLFF.

This chain connects TRBV6-6 to TRBJ2-4, with D possibly matching TRBD2 (5 bases). CDR3 length: 11 residues. Trimming took off 6 bases at V and 10 bases at J, with 10 bases between the two ends. Germline CDR1 is MNHNY and CDR2 is SVGAGI (reference sequence). For the CDR3, the DNA is TGTGCCAGCAGGATCGGGGATATTCAGTACTTC. Amino acid sequence: CASRIGDIQYF.

The V and J genes are TRBV2 and TRBJ2-5, with 7 bases aligning to TRBD2. The junction had 11 bases not matched to a gene; V was cut back by 7 bases and J by 3 bases. Germline assignment: CDR1 SNHLY and CDR2 FYNNEI. The CDR3 sequence is 15 residues long. The CDR3 protein is CASTLNSGSKETQYF. CDR3 nucleotide sequence: TGTGCCAGCACCCTAAATAGCGGGTCCAAAGAGACCCAGTACTTC.

The chain couples TRBV7-8 to TRBJ1-4, with 11 bases identical to TRBD1. CDR1 SGHVS and CDR2 FQNEAQ come from the germline V gene. The CDR3 runs 14 residues. With V trimmed by 5 bases and J by 7 bases, 3 bases remained unmatched. CDR3 in DNA: TGTGCCAGCAGCCGGACAGGGGGCAGTGAAAAACTGTTTTTT. Its protein is CASSRTGGSEKLFF.

The chain carries TRBV5-5 and TRBJ1-1; the D is unclear. Germline lookup yields CDR1 SGHKS and CDR2 YYEKEE (reference sequence). V lost 0 bases and J lost 4, with 7 bases in between. The CDR3 runs to 13 residues. The CDR3 here is CASSLGGGTEAFF. The CDR3, as DNA: TGTGCCAGCAGCTTGGGGGGTGGCACTGAAGCTTTCTTT.

The rearrangement joins TRBV5-1 to TRBJ2-3, with D hard to call. Germline CDR1 and CDR2: SGHRS and YFSETQ. The CDR3 runs to 14 residues. V dropped 0 bases and J dropped 0 bases, with 5 bases sitting between them. The CDR3 DNA sequence: TGCGCCAGCAGCTTGGCTTCTAGCACAGATACGCAGTATTTT. It translates to CASSLASSTDTQYF.

The chain uses TRBV7-2 and TRBJ1-5; D remains unclear. V was pared by 5 bases and J by 0 bases, with 2 bases between. Germline CDR1 and CDR2: SGHTA and FQGNSA. The CDR3 covers 12 residues. The CDR3 loop is CASSRSNQPQHF. The CDR3 bases are TGTGCCAGCAGCCGTAGCAATCAGCCCCAGCATTTT.

The chain couples TRBV19 to TRBJ1-2; 12 bases match TRBD1. With 5 bases clipped from V and 4 bases from J, the junction kept 2 bases outside the gene matches. The CDR3 has 14 amino acids. The germline gives CDR1 LNHDA, CDR2 SQIVND (reference sequence). The CDR3 here is CASSPGQGAYGYTF. DNA of the CDR3: TGTGCCAGTAGTCCGGGACAGGGGGCCTATGGCTACACCTTC. Looking up the rest from reference TRBV19 and TRBJ1-2 gives the full variable domain: DGGITQSPKYLFRKEGQNVTLSCEQNLNHDAMYWYRQDPGQGLRLIYYSQIVNDFQKGDIAEGYSVSREKKESFPLTVTSAQKNPTAFYLCASSPGQGAYGYTFGSGTRLTVV.

The chain has TRBV7-2 and TRBJ1-6; no definite D call. V dropped 2 bases and J dropped 7 bases, with 15 bases sitting between them. In germline, CDR1 is SGHTA, CDR2 FQGNSA. The CDR3 covers 16 residues. CDR3 coding DNA: TGTGCCAGCAGCTTATTTTCGGGATTCGGGAATTCACCCCTCCACTTT. It specifies CASSLFSGFGNSPLHF. The complete variable domain, with remaining parts taken from reference TRBV7-2 and TRBJ1-6, reads GAGVSQSPSNKVTEKGKDVELRCDPISGHTALYWYRQSLGQGLEFLIYFQGNSAPDKSGLPSDRFSAERTGGSVSTLTIQRTQQEDSAVYLCASSLFSGFGNSPLHFGNGTRLTVT.

This chain connects TRBV24-1 to TRBJ2-3; no clear D. Per the germline V gene, CDR1 is KGHDR and CDR2 is SFDVKD. This CDR3 region has 14 residues. Trimming removed 2 bases from V and 4 bases from J, with 9 bases in between. CDR3 amino acids: CATSDSRVADTQYF. CDR3 bases: TGTGCCACCAGTGATTCCCGGGTCGCAGATACGCAGTATTTT.

This clone has just a few counts. The chain uses TRBV5-1 and TRBJ2-2, with TRBD1 identical over 8 bases. Losses at the gene ends were 2 bases for V and 3 bases for J; bases not matched to a gene: 6. This CDR3 has 16 residues. Germline assignment: CDR1 SGHRS and CDR2 YFSETQ. Written as DNA, the CDR3 is TGCGCCAGCAGCTTCGGACAGGGATCGGACACCGGGGAGCTGTTTTTT. Translating gives CASSFGQGSDTGELFF.

This chain connects TRBV27 to TRBJ2-5; no definite D call. Trimming pared 5 bases from V and 9 bases from J, leaving 13 bases between. The CDR3 runs 12 residues. Germline CDR1 is MNHEY and CDR2 is SMNVEV (reference sequence). The CDR3 here is CASSADTQPQYF. Written as DNA, the CDR3 is TGTGCCAGCAGTGCCGACACCCAGCCCCAGTACTTC.

The genes are TRBV9 and TRBJ2-5, with TRBD2 matching 12 bases. V lost 3 bases, J lost 5 bases, and 8 bases stayed unmatched. This CDR3 has 16 amino acids. Germline V gene sequence: CDR1 SGDLS, CDR2 YYNGEE. CDR3 coding DNA: TGTGCCAGCAGCGAGGGCGGACTAGCGGGGTTTGAGACCCAGTACTTC. This encodes CASSEGGLAGFETQYF.